Listed below are T cell receptor beta chains from one sample, sequenced in a study of blood T cells in healthy people across ages. TCRdb independently ran MiXCR on the 5' RACE reads; one entry per CDR3 protein. The repertoire holds fewer than 800,000 distinct CDR3 sequences, with 25% as singletons. This sample also appeared in a second study, on T cells of mothers and their children.

Sequencing input: blood. The source of these receptors is a boy between 5 and 17 years old in good health. Both conserved end residues are part of each CDR3.

V gene	J gene	CDR3 protein
TRBV7-3	NA	CASSTGGEQFF
TRBV6-6	TRBJ2-3	CASWSTPSGSTDTQYF
TRBV4-3	TRBJ2-7	CASSQGTGTGAEQYF
TRBV12-3/TRBV12-4	TRBJ1-1	CASSWGHPSAAFF
TRBV3-1	TRBJ2-3	CASSPIAGGYTDTQYF
TRBV5-1	TRBJ2-5	CASNPGAVETQYF
TRBV6-5	TRBJ2-5	CASSETGLPRQYF
TRBV29-1	TRBJ2-7	CSVAQEYEQYF
TRBV10-3	TRBJ2-7	CAINWPYF
TRBV7-9	TRBJ1-1	CASSLPREAFF
TRBV11-2	TRBJ2-1	CASSQGPNNEQFF
TRBV3-1	TRBJ2-3	CASSREPETSTDTQYF
TRBV6-2/TRBV6-3	TRBJ1-1	CASSQQQGISTEAFF